These T cell receptor beta chains were read from a single sample in a study of blood T cell repertoires in COVID-19. Sequencing used immunoSEQ multiplex PCR; TCRdb keeps in-frame clones, though not all of them. The sample shows around 300,000 clones, about nine tenths of them seen only once. Sample: peripheral blood. The receptors shown here come from a woman in her twenties or thirties with active or convalescent COVID-19. Each CDR3 is given with its conserved first and last residue. Each record gives: D gene, V gene, J gene, clone size, CDR3 DNA, CDR3 protein. A D gene is named only where the DNA matches it firmly. Where a row states a size, it is once, few, many or the class of an expanded clone; other rows omit it.

D gene: NA; V gene: TRBV19; J gene: TRBJ1-5; clone size: NA; CDR3 DNA: TGTGCCAGTAGTATAGTTCTATTTAGCAATCAGCCCCAGCATTTT; CDR3 protein: CASSIVLFSNQPQHF
D gene: NA; V gene: TRBV30; J gene: TRBJ1-1; clone size: NA; CDR3 DNA: TGTGCCTGGAGTCCCGTTCGGGGGACTGAAGCTTTCTTT; CDR3 protein: CAWSPVRGTEAFF
D gene: TRBD1; V gene: TRBV10-3; J gene: TRBJ1-2; clone size: NA; CDR3 DNA: TGTGCCATCAGTGGGGGACAGGGAGGTCCCATGTGGGGCTACACCTTC; CDR3 protein: CAISGGQGGPMWGYTF
D gene: TRBD1; V gene: TRBV6-5; J gene: TRBJ1-1; clone size: few; CDR3 DNA: TGTGCCAGCAGTCTACAGGGGGCGAGTGAAGCTTTCTTT; CDR3 protein: CASSLQGASEAFF
D gene: NA; V gene: TRBV7-9; J gene: TRBJ1-2; clone size: NA; CDR3 DNA: TGTGCCAGCTGGGGTGGCCAGCAGGGTGTCTATGGCTACACCTTC; CDR3 protein: CASWGGQQGVYGYTF
D gene: NA; V gene: TRBV5-5; J gene: TRBJ1-2; clone size: once; CDR3 DNA: TGTGCCAGCACAGGGGTGGTACTCAACTATGGCTACACCTTC; CDR3 protein: CASTGVVLNYGYTF
D gene: TRBD1; V gene: TRBV6-2/TRBV6-3; J gene: TRBJ2-1; clone size: NA; CDR3 DNA: TGTGCCAGCAGTTACCTTAGAGGACAGGGAGAGTTCTTC; CDR3 protein: CASSYLRGQGEFF
D gene: TRBD2; V gene: TRBV19; J gene: TRBJ2-3; clone size: NA; CDR3 DNA: TGTGCCAGTATCCCAGCCGGGACTAGCGGCCAGCAGTATTTT; CDR3 protein: CASIPAGTSGQQYF
D gene: TRBD1; V gene: TRBV27; J gene: TRBJ2-7; clone size: NA; CDR3 DNA: TGTGCCAGCAGTTTATACCCCGCCGGACAGGGCTACGAGCAGTACTTC; CDR3 protein: CASSLYPAGQGYEQYF
D gene: NA; V gene: TRBV6-5; J gene: TRBJ1-3; clone size: NA; CDR3 DNA: TGTGCCAGCAGCCAGGGGTCTGGAAACACCATATATTTT; CDR3 protein: CASSQGSGNTIYF
D gene: NA; V gene: TRBV25-1; J gene: TRBJ1-2; clone size: NA; CDR3 DNA: TGTGCCAGCAGCGCCGGGGAAGGTATCCATGGCTACACCTTC; CDR3 protein: CASSAGEGIHGYTF
D gene: TRBD2; V gene: TRBV7-2; J gene: TRBJ2-1; clone size: NA; CDR3 DNA: TGTGCCAGCAGCCCGGGACTAGATTTCAATGAGCAGTTCTTC; CDR3 protein: CASSPGLDFNEQFF
D gene: NA; V gene: TRBV3-1/TRBV3-2; J gene: TRBJ1-2; clone size: NA; CDR3 DNA: TGTGCCAGCAGCCAAGACCTGTCTACGGGGAATACTCAACACTATGGCTACACCTTC; CDR3 protein: CASSQDLSTGNTQHYGYTF
D gene: TRBD1; V gene: TRBV3-1/TRBV3-2; J gene: TRBJ2-3; clone size: NA; CDR3 DNA: TGTGCCAGCAGCTACCCCGGGACAGGCACAGATACGCAGTATTTT; CDR3 protein: CASSYPGTGTDTQYF
D gene: NA; V gene: TRBV5-1; J gene: TRBJ2-3; clone size: NA; CDR3 DNA: TGCGCCAGCAGCTCCTCGTGGACAGTCACAGATACGCAGTATTTT; CDR3 protein: CASSSSWTVTDTQYF
D gene: TRBD1; V gene: TRBV19; J gene: TRBJ1-1; clone size: NA; CDR3 DNA: TGTGCCAGTAGACCACCGGGACAGGGAATGAACACTGAAGCTTTCTTT; CDR3 protein: CASRPPGQGMNTEAFF
D gene: TRBD1; V gene: TRBV7-8; J gene: TRBJ1-1; clone size: NA; CDR3 DNA: TGTGCCAGCAGCCCCCGACAGGGGGGAAGGAACACTGAAGCTTTCTTT; CDR3 protein: CASSPRQGGRNTEAFF
D gene: TRBD1; V gene: TRBV7-3; J gene: TRBJ2-3; clone size: NA; CDR3 DNA: TGTGCCAGCAGCCCACGGACAGGTAGCACAGATACGCAGTATTTT; CDR3 protein: CASSPRTGSTDTQYF
D gene: TRBD1; V gene: TRBV3-1/TRBV3-2; J gene: TRBJ2-1; clone size: NA; CDR3 DNA: TGTGCCAGCAGCCAACCTCGGACAGGGGGGTACAATGAGCAGTTCTTC; CDR3 protein: CASSQPRTGGYNEQFF
D gene: TRBD1; V gene: TRBV19; J gene: TRBJ1-5; clone size: NA; CDR3 DNA: TGTGCCAGTAGCAGGGGTGGGGGACAGGGGAATCAGCCCCAGCATTTT; CDR3 protein: CASSRGGGQGNQPQHF
D gene: NA; V gene: TRBV27; J gene: TRBJ2-6; clone size: NA; CDR3 DNA: TGTGCCAGCAGTTTCGGTGAGCTCTTCCCTGGGGCCAACGTCCTGACTTTC; CDR3 protein: CASSFGELFPGANVLTF
D gene: NA; V gene: TRBV4-3; J gene: TRBJ2-6; clone size: NA; CDR3 DNA: TGCGCCAGCAGCCATACAGTTTCTTCTGGGGCCAACGTCCTGACTTTC; CDR3 protein: CASSHTVSSGANVLTF
D gene: NA; V gene: TRBV6-6; J gene: TRBJ1-5; clone size: NA; CDR3 DNA: TGTGCCAGCAGTTACAGGGGAAGCAATCAGCCCCAGCATTTT; CDR3 protein: CASSYRGSNQPQHF